This T cell receptor beta chain was found in a study of CD8+CD57+ T cells in acquired aplastic anemia. Patients chosen for sequencing had CD8+CD57+ cells that had expanded, as shown by flow cytometry. Untreated patients provided the blood samples, with no therapy given before sampling. Germline V CDR1 and CDR2: DFQATT, SNEGSKA (reference sequence). V was cut by 3 bases and J by 1 base, with 6 bases left in between. The CDR3 contains 12 residues. Profiling of TCR beta VDJ combinations and CDR3 sequences used genomic DNA as template. TCRdb ran MiXCR on the reads and lists one entry per CDR3 protein. This table has 200,000 to 250,000 distinct CDR3 sequences, about 60% appearing once.

The TCR comes from a human donor with aplastic anemia. Sequencing was performed on sorted CD4+, CD8+, or CD8+CD57+ T cells (not recorded which) from PBMCs. The rearrangement links TRBV20-1 to TRBJ2-5, with D unresolved. Written as DNA, the CDR3 is TGCAGTGCTAGTACAGTCCAAGAGACCCAGTACTTC. It encodes CSASTVQETQYF.